These T cell receptor beta chains were read from a single sample in a study of cytomegalovirus exposure and HLA in healthy donors. Sequenced by immunoSEQ multiplex PCR; TCRdb stores in-frame clones only, minus some. The profile shows some 140,000 clones, 70% to 90% of them singletons. What was sequenced was PBMCs. The origin of the receptors is a woman aged 40-49 years in good health and CMV-seropositive. CDR3s include the opening cysteine and the closing phenylalanine or tryptophan. The D gene is left open where the match is weak. Clone size is not always given. Where it is, it says once, few, many or a class for expanded clones.

clone size	V gene	D gene	J gene	CDR3 DNA	CDR3 protein
NA	TRBV13	TRBD1	TRBJ1-1	TGTGCCAGCAGTCCAGGGACAGCGCGGACTGAAGCTTTCTTT	CASSPGTARTEAFF
NA	TRBV5-1	NA	TRBJ2-5	TGCGCCAGCAGCTTGCTAGGAGGAACTCAAGAGACCCAGTACTTC	CASSLLGGTQETQYF
NA	TRBV6-6	NA	TRBJ1-1	TGTGCCAGCAGTTACTCGCAGTCGTCCGCTGAAGCTTTCTTT	CASSYSQSSAEAFF
NA	TRBV7-9	NA	TRBJ1-3	TGTGCCAGCAGCTTAATCCTCGGCGGAGTGAAATCTGGAAACACCATATATTTT	CASSLILGGVKSGNTIYF
NA	TRBV30	NA	TRBJ2-7	TGTGCCTGGAGTGATCTGAGGGAGCAGTACTTC	CAWSDLREQYF
NA	TRBV6-1	NA	TRBJ1-5	TGTGCCAGCAGTGAAGGAATGGCCAATCAGCCCCAGCATTTT	CASSEGMANQPQHF
once	TRBV5-6	TRBD2	TRBJ2-5	TGTGCCAGCAGCTCCGACCGGGGGACTAGCGGGAATCAAGAGACCCAGTACTTC	CASSSDRGTSGNQETQYF
NA	TRBV18	TRBD1	TRBJ1-5	TGTGCCAGCTCACCAAGCAGGGGGCGCCAGGAGCAGCCCCAGCATTTT	CASSPSRGRQEQPQHF
NA	TRBV2	NA	TRBJ2-7	TGTGCCAGCAAGACTTCAGGGGTCGACGAGCAGTACTTC	CASKTSGVDEQYF
NA	TRBV5-1	NA	TRBJ1-2	TGCGCCAGCAGGGCAGGGCAGGGGTATGGCTACACCTTC	CASRAGQGYGYTF
once	TRBV11-3	NA	TRBJ1-3	TGTGCCAGCAGCAGGGGGATAAACACCATATATTTT	CASSRGINTIYF
NA	TRBV27	NA	TRBJ2-1	TGTGCCAGCAGTAAGCGGAGCGGGTTTGCCCACAATGAGCAGTTCTTC	CASSKRSGFAHNEQFF
NA	TRBV10-3	TRBD1	TRBJ2-1	TGTGCCATCAGTGGGAAGGGGGCGGGTGAGCAGTTCTTC	CAISGKGAGEQFF
NA	TRBV6-6	TRBD2	TRBJ2-1	TGTGCCAGCAGTTACTCGACTAGCGGGAATGAGCAGTTCTTC	CASSYSTSGNEQFF
NA	TRBV27	NA	TRBJ1-3	TGTGCCAGCAGAGCCGGGACACGAGGAAACACCATATATTTT	CASRAGTRGNTIYF
NA	TRBV7-2	TRBD1	TRBJ1-2	TGTGCCAGCAGCTTTTACAAGGGTATACAGGGGCCGACTAACTATGGCTACACCTTC	CASSFYKGIQGPTNYGYTF
NA	TRBV7-9	NA	TRBJ2-2	TGTGCCAGCAGCTTGCCCCCTCTGCGTACCGGGGAGCTGTTTTTT	CASSLPPLRTGELFF
NA	TRBV28	NA	TRBJ2-7	TGTGCCAGCAAGAACACGATGACCTACGAGCAGTACTTC	CASKNTMTYEQYF
NA	TRBV5-1	TRBD1	TRBJ2-1	TGCGCCAGCAGCTTGGCCGCGTCAGGGGGCCCATACAATGAGCAGTTCTTC	CASSLAASGGPYNEQFF
few	TRBV7-3	TRBD2	TRBJ2-7	TGTGCCAGCAGCTTAACCCTAGCGGGGACCTACGAGCAGTACTTC	CASSLTLAGTYEQYF
few	TRBV5-1	NA	TRBJ2-5	TGCGCCAGCACCCGACTTGGGACCCAGTACTTC	CASTRLGTQYF
few	TRBV5-3	NA	TRBJ2-7	TGTGCCAGAAGCTTGCGGTCGGGCAGGGGATACGTGAAGCAGTACTTC	CARSLRSGRGYVKQYF
NA	TRBV6-5	NA	TRBJ2-7	TGTGCCAGCAGTTACTCCGAGGCCTCCCTCTACGAGCAGTACTTC	CASSYSEASLYEQYF
NA	TRBV28	NA	TRBJ1-5	TGTGCCAGCAGTTTATCAGGAAATAGCAATCAGCCCCAGCATTTT	CASSLSGNSNQPQHF
few	TRBV2	NA	TRBJ2-3	TGTGCCAGCAGTGTAACGGGAGCGGGAGATACGCAGTATTTT	CASSVTGAGDTQYF
NA	TRBV30	NA	TRBJ1-1	TGTGCCTGGAGTTCACAGGGATACACTGAAGCTTTCTTT	CAWSSQGYTEAFF
NA	TRBV6-5	NA	TRBJ1-1	TGTGCCAGCAGCCGCGACAGAAGTGAAGCTTTCTTT	CASSRDRSEAFF
NA	TRBV6-1	TRBD1	TRBJ1-6	TGTGCCAGCAGTGATAAGCCCAGACAGGGCTCCTATAATTCACCCCTCCACTTT	CASSDKPRQGSYNSPLHF
NA	TRBV6-1	NA	TRBJ2-5	TGTGCCAGCAGAGTGCCCTCAGGGGAGACCCAGTACTTC	CASRVPSGETQYF